The 2 T cell receptor beta chains below come from one sample, sequenced in a study of T cell repertoires in cytomegalovirus infection. TCRdb called the reads again in MiXCR, with one record for every CDR3 protein. The sample holds some 280,000 distinct CDR3 sequences, around 13% seen once. Sequencing was done on a sample of PBMCs. The receptor source for this set is a human donor in good health (CMV status not recorded). Some clones in this sample may be carry-over from other donors' samples.

This clonotype was seen ten or more times. The V and J genes are TRBV7-2 and TRBJ1-1, with 9 bases aligning to TRBD1. This CDR3 comprises 16 residues. The junction had 8 bases not matched to a gene; V was cut back by 5 bases and J by 1 base. Germline values: CDR1 SGHTA, CDR2 FQGNSA. The CDR3 region is CASSSPGQGSNTEAFF. The CDR3 nucleotides are TGTGCCAGCAGCAGCCCGGGACAGGGATCGAACACTGAAGCTTTCTTT. Based on the CDR3 plus reference TRBV7-2 and TRBJ1-1, the full variable domain is GAGVSQSPSNKVTEKGKDVELRCDPISGHTALYWYRQSLGQGLEFLIYFQGNSAPDKSGLPSDRFSAERTGGSVSTLTIQRTQQEDSAVYLCASSSPGQGSNTEAFFGQGTRLTVV.

This clonotype was seen at least ten times. The chain links TRBV7-2 to TRBJ2-7; D is undetermined. The length of the CDR3 is 15 residues. Germline V gives CDR1 SGHTA, CDR2 FQGNSA. Trimming took 5 bases from V and 0 from J, leaving 14 bases between them. The CDR3 region has the DNA TGTGCCAGCAGCCCAACGGGCGCCAGCTCCTACGAGCAGTACTTC. It codes for CASSPTGASSYEQYF.